The clone carrying this TCR beta chain was counted a single time. V lost 1 base, J lost 4 bases, and 6 bases stayed unmatched. Germline V gene data show CDR1 as SGHTA and CDR2 as FQGNSA. This CDR3 is 16 amino acids long. The sample belongs to a study of blood T cell repertoires in COVID-19. Authors' data handling: Reference gene primer amplification gave nucleated cell count estimates. Libraries were prepared by immunoSEQ multiplex PCR; TCRdb keeps only in-frame clonotypes and omits some of them. V and J calls plus clone size are reproduced from that table; the DNA served to infer D and trimming. This repertoire shows some 97,000 clones, under 90% found once; its top ten account for 9.5% to 15%.

The sequenced sample was peripheral blood. This rearrangement joins TRBV7-2 to TRBJ2-3, with 9 bases aligning to TRBD2. The sequence came from a human donor in a cohort sampled during active COVID-19. The CDR3 nucleotides read TGTGCCAGCAGCTTAGATGGTAGCGGGGGCCCAGATACGCAGTATTTT. Its translation: CASSLDGSGGPDTQYF.